This T cell receptor (beta chain) was observed in a study of glioma-infiltrating T cells. Study-level findings and limits: CDR3 overlap between tissue and blood was very small. Non-neoplastic patients had below-expected tissue-blood divergence, while all gliomas exceeded expectation.

This clonotype was counted at least ten times. Its cognate antigen is unknown. J gave up 0 bases and V 2 bases, and 2 bases lay outside the gene matches. Germline CDR1 is SGHTA and CDR2 is FQGNSA. This CDR3 has 16 amino acids. The iRepertoire nested amplicon-rescue multiplex PCR amplified TCR alpha and beta CDR3s from RNA. For one-step reverse transcription and amplification, about 90-400 ng of tissue mRNA or PBMC total RNA was used. TCRdb itself ran the multiplex PCR reads through MiXCR, one entry per CDR3 protein. The data show approximately 120,000 distinct CDR3 sequences, with around 23% seen just once and approximately 14% held by the top ten.

V usage is TRBV7-2 and J usage is TRBJ2-1, with 9 bases that match TRBD2. This receptor was obtained from a human donor with low-grade glioma or glioblastoma, undergoing nonglioma brain surgery, or in good health (not recorded which). Sample: glioma tissue, nonneoplastic brain tissue, or PBMCs (not recorded which). CDR3 sequence: CASSLRLAASYNEQFF. The CDR3 DNA is TGTGCCAGCAGCTTAAGACTAGCGGCCTCCTACAATGAGCAGTTCTTC.